This TCR beta chain was identified in a study of response to subunit inactivated influenza vaccine. The CDR3 is 15 residues long. Trimming at V came to 3 bases and at J to 3 bases, leaving 2 bases not matched to a gene. Germline CDR1 and CDR2: LGHNA and YNFKEQ. Whole-study results and caveats: Authors proposed each seasonal influenza vaccination draws in few new T cells.

MiXCR, run by TCRdb on the RT-PCR reads, gives a single entry per CDR3 protein. The sample lists 170,000 or so distinct CDR3 sequences, around 11% seen once, with around 35% in the top ten. Notes on this clonotype: Antigen specificity is unknown.

The sample consisted of CD8+ T cells sorted from PBMCs, taken around 2 years after vaccination. The chain joins TRBV4-2 to TRBJ2-1; 10 nucleotides agree with TRBD2. This TCR was sampled from a man between 50 and 69 years old who received an inactivated influenza vaccine. Written as DNA, the CDR3 is TGTGCCAGCAGCCATGCTAGCGGGAGCTACAATGAGCAGTTCTTC. It specifies CASSHASGSYNEQFF.